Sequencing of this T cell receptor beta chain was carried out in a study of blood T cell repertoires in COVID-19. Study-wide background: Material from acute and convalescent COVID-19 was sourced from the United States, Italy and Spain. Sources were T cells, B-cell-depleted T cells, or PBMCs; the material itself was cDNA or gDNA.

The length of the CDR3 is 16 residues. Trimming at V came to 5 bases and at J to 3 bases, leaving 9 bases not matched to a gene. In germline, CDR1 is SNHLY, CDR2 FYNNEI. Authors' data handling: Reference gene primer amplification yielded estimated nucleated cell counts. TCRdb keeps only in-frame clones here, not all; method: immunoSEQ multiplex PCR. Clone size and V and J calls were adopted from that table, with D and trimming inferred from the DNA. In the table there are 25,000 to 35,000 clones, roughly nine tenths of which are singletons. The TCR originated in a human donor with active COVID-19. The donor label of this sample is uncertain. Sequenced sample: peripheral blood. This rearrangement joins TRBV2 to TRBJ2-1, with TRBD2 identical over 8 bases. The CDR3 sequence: CASSQNGGADYNEQFF. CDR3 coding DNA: TGTGCCAGCAGTCAGAACGGGGGGGCTGACTACAATGAGCAGTTCTTC. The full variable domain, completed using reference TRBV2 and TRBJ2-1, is EPEVTQTPSHQVTQMGQEVILRCVPISNHLYFYWYRQILGQKVEFLVSFYNNEISEKSEIFDDQFSVERPDGSNFTLKIRSTKLEDSAMYFCASSQNGGADYNEQFFGPGTRLTVL.